A single sample gave rise to the 28 T cell receptor beta chains below, sequenced in a study of cytomegalovirus exposure and HLA in healthy donors. The PCR had 60 Vbeta and 13 Jbeta primers. Profiling relied on immunoSEQ multiplex PCR, and the TCRdb table lists in-frame clones only, not all of them. The table has approximately 97,000 clones, 79% seen once; the top ten hold under 4%. Sequencing was performed on PBMCs. Receptors were obtained from a male donor in good health and CMV-seropositive.

V gene TRBV18 combines with J gene TRBJ2-7, with D tentatively TRBD1 (6 bases). CDR1 and CDR2 from the germline V gene are KGHSH and LQKENI. The CDR3 is 15 amino acids. The V end lost 3 bases, the J end lost 0 bases, and 12 bases lay between the germline ends. The CDR3, as DNA: TGTGCCAGCTCACCGGGGGCGACGAGCTCCTACGAGCAGTACTTC. It translates to CASSPGATSSYEQYF.

The V call is TRBV29-1, the J call TRBJ1-1, with D tentatively TRBD1 (5 bases). Trimming cost V 7 bases and J 8 bases, with 11 bases left between them. The CDR3 runs to 10 residues. The germline V gene has CDR1 SQVTM and CDR2 ANQGSEA. CDR3 amino acids: CSAGRGEAFF. The DNA of the CDR3 is TGCAGCGCCGGACGGGGGGAAGCTTTCTTT.

V and J are TRBV15 and TRBJ2-3; 14 nucleotides match TRBD2. The CDR3 consists of 17 residues. V lost 3 bases, J lost 6 bases, and 8 bases stayed unmatched. CDR1 and CDR2 from the germline V gene are LNHNV and YYDKDF (reference sequence). The CDR3 bases are TGTGCCACCAGCAGGGGTCGGACTAGCGGGGGGCGGGATACGCAGTATTTT. It specifies CATSRGRTSGGRDTQYF.

V usage is TRBV7-2 and J usage is TRBJ1-2; TRBD1 agrees at 7 bases. Germline V CDR1 and CDR2: SGHTA, FQGNSA. The CDR3 contains 14 residues. The V and J ends lost 5 bases and 6 bases, in that order; junction bases with no gene match: 9. The CDR3 nucleotides read TGTGCCAGCAGCCCCCGACAGGGATGGGATGGCTACACCTTC. It codes for CASSPRQGWDGYTF.

The CDR3 is CASSLAGGQTDTQYF. In DNA, the CDR3 is TGTGCCAGCAGTTTAGCGGGGGGGCAAACAGATACGCAGTATTTT. This chain joins TRBV6-5 and TRBJ2-3; 11 bases agree with TRBD2. The V and J ends lost 4 bases and 3 bases, in that order; junction bases with no gene match: 3. Germline-derived CDR1 and CDR2 are MNHEY and SVGAGI. The CDR3 sequence is 15 residues long.

This clone was counted a few times. The V and J genes are TRBV2 and TRBJ2-5; no reliable D call. The CDR3 spans 14 residues. Trimming left V 3 bases short and J 3 bases short, with 11 bases between. Germline loops: CDR1 SNHLY, CDR2 FYNNEI. Here the CDR3 reads CASSDGVSEETQYF. Here the CDR3 DNA reads TGTGCCAGCAGTGACGGAGTAAGCGAAGAGACCCAGTACTTC.

The J gene is TRBJ2-4, the V gene TRBV9; D may be TRBD2 (7 bases). Trimming pared 4 bases from V and 1 base from J, leaving 15 bases between. Germline loops: CDR1 SGDLS, CDR2 YYNGEE. CDR3 size: 16 residues. The CDR3, as DNA: TGTGCCAGCAGCTCTTCGGCGGGGGCGGCCAAAAACATTCAGTACTTC. It yields the protein CASSSSAGAAKNIQYF.

This chain uses TRBV9 with TRBJ2-7, with 8 bases that match TRBD1. Germline V gives CDR1 SGDLS, CDR2 YYNGEE. The CDR3 is 20 amino acids. J was trimmed by 4 bases and V by 0 bases; bases with no gene match: 21. The CDR3 loop is CASSVDGQGTCSWVMYEQYF. The CDR3 nucleotides read TGTGCCAGCAGCGTAGATGGACAGGGAACCTGCTCCTGGGTTATGTACGAGCAGTACTTC.

V usage is TRBV4-3 and J usage is TRBJ1-6; D might be TRBD1 (6 bases). V was clipped by 0 bases and J by 10 bases, with 10 bases between them. This CDR3 has 14 residues. Germline loops: CDR1 LGHNA, CDR2 YSLEER. In nucleotides, the CDR3 is TGCGCCAGCAGCCAAGAACGGACAGCGTCACCCCTCCACTTT. Protein sequence: CASSQERTASPLHF.

This sequence joins TRBV30 and TRBJ1-4; perhaps TRBD1 as D (5 bases). Between the trimmed V and J ends, which lost 6 bases and 1 base, there was a span of 9 bases. The germline CDR1 and CDR2 sequences are GTSNPN and SVGIG (reference sequence). The CDR3 sequence is 13 residues long. The CDR3 loop reads CACTGETNEKLFF. CDR3 DNA: TGTGCCTGCACGGGGGAAACTAATGAAAAACTGTTTTTT.

This clone was observed a few times. The V gene is TRBV4-3, the J gene TRBJ1-2; 9 bases map to TRBD1. The CDR3 is 17 amino acids. Per germline, CDR1 LGHNA and CDR2 YSLEER. J lost 4 bases, V lost 4 bases, and 13 bases had no gene match. The CDR3 DNA sequence: TGCGCCAGCAGCCTCCGGGACAGGGAGGAGAGTGGCTATGGCTACACCTTC. Amino acid sequence: CASSLRDREESGYGYTF.

The rearrangement joins TRBV30 to TRBJ1-3, with D tentatively TRBD1 (5 bases). With 2 bases removed from V and 3 bases from J, the gap between germline ends came to 17 bases. The CDR3 length is 16 residues. CDR1 and CDR2 from the germline V gene are GTSNPN and SVGIG (reference sequence). CDR3 region: CAWSLLPGLSGNTIYF. The CDR3, as DNA: TGTGCCTGGAGTCTTCTACCAGGGTTAAGTGGAAACACCATATATTTT.

This clone has more than one count but fewer than ten. The gene calls are TRBV2 and TRBJ1-5; TRBD1 is a possible D gene (5 bases). Germline CDR1 SNHLY, CDR2 FYNNEI. This CDR3 contains 16 residues. The V and J ends lost 2 bases and 6 bases respectively, with 17 bases between them. The CDR3 loop reads CASSESRAGTGQPQHF. The CDR3 coding sequence is TGTGCCAGCAGTGAAAGTCGCGCGGGAACAGGTCAGCCCCAGCATTTT. Based on the CDR3 plus reference TRBV2 and TRBJ1-5, the full variable domain is EPEVTQTPSHQVTQMGQEVILRCVPISNHLYFYWYRQILGQKVEFLVSFYNNEISEKSEIFDDQFSVERPDGSNFTLKIRSTKLEDSAMYFCASSESRAGTGQPQHFGDGTRLSIL.

The genes are TRBV20-1 and TRBJ2-1; possibly TRBD2 for D (5 bases). CDR3 length: 10 residues. CDR1 is DFQATT and CDR2 is SNEGSKA in the germline V gene (reference sequence). V dropped 4 bases and J dropped 9 bases, with 7 bases sitting between them. For the CDR3, the DNA is TGCAGTGCTATACGGGGTGAGCAGTTCTTC. Translated: CSAIRGEQFF.

This chain uses TRBV27 with TRBJ2-7; TRBD2 is a possible D gene (5 bases). Trimming removed 7 bases at V and 1 base at J, with 17 bases between. This CDR3 region has 15 residues. Germline CDR1 is MNHEY and CDR2 is SMNVEV (reference sequence). The CDR3 sequence: CASTPLGDISYEQYF. Written as DNA, the CDR3 is TGTGCCAGCACCCCTCTGGGAGACATTTCCTACGAGCAGTACTTC.

The chain recombines TRBV14 with TRBJ1-2; 8 nucleotides match TRBD1. The germline V gene has CDR1 SGHDN and CDR2 FVKESK. The CDR3 spans 13 residues. V was pared by 5 bases and J by 10 bases, with 9 bases of the junction left unmatched. The CDR3 nucleotides read TGTGCCAGCAGCTTAGGTTACAGGGGGACCTACACCTTC. Amino acid sequence: CASSLGYRGTYTF.

This clone was seen once. V usage is TRBV19 and J usage is TRBJ1-5; D unclear. CDR1 LNHDA and CDR2 SQIVND come from the germline V gene (reference sequence). The length of the CDR3 is 17 residues. Trimming took 8 bases from V and 4 from J, leaving 24 bases between them. The CDR3 sequence is CASRPGRWRSPNQPQHF. DNA for the CDR3: TGTGCCAGTCGACCCGGACGGTGGAGGAGTCCTAATCAGCCCCAGCATTTT.

The rearrangement joins TRBV6-1 to TRBJ1-5; D not resolved. Germline V gene sequence: CDR1 MNHNS, CDR2 SASEGT. The CDR3 loop spans 16 amino acids. V dropped 2 bases and J dropped 3 bases, with 14 bases sitting between them. CDR3 nucleotides: TGTGCCAGCAGTGAAATGTCCCTGCAGTTCAATCAGCCCCAGCATTTT. Translated: CASSEMSLQFNQPQHF.

The CDR3 DNA reads TGTGCCAGCAGCCCTTACGAGCAGTACTTC. This encodes CASSPYEQYF. The chain couples TRBV7-9 to TRBJ2-7, with D hard to call. Trimming took 5 bases from V and 4 from J, leaving 3 bases between them. The CDR3 runs 10 residues. Looked up from germline, CDR1 is SEHNR and CDR2 is FQNEAQ (reference sequence).

The chain joins TRBV6-5 to TRBJ1-2; TRBD1 matches 8 bases. CDR3 length: 14 residues. Germline assignment: CDR1 MNHEY and CDR2 SVGAGI. V lost 6 bases, J lost 7 bases, and 10 bases stayed unmatched. CDR3 coding DNA: TGTGCCAGCAGGCTCAGGGGGCGCGAGGGTGGCTACACCTTC. It specifies CASRLRGREGGYTF.

The chain has TRBV30 and TRBJ2-2, with D possibly matching TRBD2 (5 bases). The CDR3 is 14 residues long. Germline V lookup: CDR1 GTSNPN, CDR2 SVGIG (reference sequence). Trimming removed 3 bases from V and 3 bases from J, with 11 bases in between. The CDR3 DNA reads TGTGCCTGGAGGACCGTGAGGGACACCGGGGAGCTGTTTTTT. This codes for CAWRTVRDTGELFF.

This clone was counted a few times. The rearrangement uses TRBV5-6 and TRBJ2-7, with D maybe TRBD2 (7 bases). Trimming took 8 bases from V and 6 from J, leaving 21 bases between them. The CDR3 covers 14 residues. Germline assignment: CDR1 SGHDT and CDR2 YYEEEE. For the CDR3, the DNA is TGTGCCAGAAGCGGGACACGATCGGTTCGCGAGCAGTACTTC. This encodes CARSGTRSVREQYF.

The CDR3 bases are TGTGCCAGCAGTGAACAGAGTCAGGGCAATTCACCCCTCCACTTT. Translating it yields CASSEQSQGNSPLHF. The gene calls are TRBV2 and TRBJ1-6; the D gene is possibly TRBD1 (5 bases). Germline V lookup: CDR1 SNHLY, CDR2 FYNNEI. With 2 bases removed from V and 7 bases from J, the gap between germline ends came to 12 bases. This CDR3 has 15 amino acids.

This chain joins TRBV29-1 and TRBJ2-7; TRBD2 might be the D (5 bases). V was clipped by 4 bases and J by 2 bases, with 9 bases between them. There are 12 residues in the CDR3. CDR1 and CDR2 (germline): SQVTM, ANQGSEA. The CDR3 DNA is TGCAGCGTTGTGGACGGGACCTACGAGCAGTACTTC. Translated: CSVVDGTYEQYF.

There are a few counts of this clone. The chain combines TRBV13 with TRBJ1-2; 9 bases align to TRBD1. CDR1 PRHDT and CDR2 FYEKMQ come from the germline V gene (reference sequence). CDR3 size: 14 residues. V dropped 5 bases and J dropped 4; count of bases not matched to a gene: 5. The CDR3 DNA reads as TGTGCCAGCAGCGGGACAGGGTCCCCCTATGGCTACACCTTC. Amino acids: CASSGTGSPYGYTF.

The chain carries TRBV29-1 and TRBJ2-5; D is unresolved. CDR1 SQVTM and CDR2 ANQGSEA come from the germline V gene. With 4 bases removed from V and 1 base from J, the gap between germline ends came to 7 bases. The CDR3 totals 12 residues. The CDR3 DNA reads as TGCAGCGTTGGTCCCTTCCAAGAGACCCAGTACTTC. Translating gives CSVGPFQETQYF.

V gene TRBV7-9 combines with J gene TRBJ2-5, with D unresolved. CDR1 is SEHNR, CDR2 FQNEAQ, per germline (reference sequence). V shed 5 bases and J shed 7 bases, with 17 bases lying between them. The CDR3 extends over 14 amino acids. The CDR3: CASSPLTLSGTQYF. Written as DNA, the CDR3 is TGTGCCAGCAGCCCCCTGACTCTATCGGGGACCCAGTACTTC.

This chain joins TRBV29-1 and TRBJ1-2, with 9 bases that match TRBD1. V was pared by 6 bases and J by 7 bases, with 9 bases of the junction left unmatched. Looked up from germline, CDR1 is SQVTM and CDR2 is ANQGSEA. This CDR3 has 13 amino acids. DNA for the CDR3: TGCAGCGTCTCCGGGGGACAGGGTATTGGCTACACCTTC. Amino acid sequence: CSVSGGQGIGYTF.